This TCR beta chain was found in a study of blood T cells in healthy people across ages. Germline trimming cut 7 bases from V and 1 base from J; bases unmatched to any gene: 5. CDR1 and CDR2 from the germline V gene are MNHEY and SMNVEV (reference sequence). The CDR3 is 14 amino acids. A second PCR of about 7 to 12 cycles used a sample-barcoded 5' primer and a J-beta primer mix. Each CDR3 protein is one row after TCRdb ran MiXCR on the 5' RACE reads. Of 700,000 to 900,000 distinct CDR3 sequences listed, roughly 26% are singletons. Separately, the same data were catalogued under a study of T cells of mothers and their children.

The rearrangement joins TRBV27 to TRBJ2-3, with TRBD1 matching over 7 bases. Source material: blood. The sequence was collected from a boy aged 10-17 years in good health. CDR3 DNA sequence: TGTGCCAGCAACACAGGGGTGGGCACAGATACGCAGTATTTT. Its translation: CASNTGVGTDTQYF.